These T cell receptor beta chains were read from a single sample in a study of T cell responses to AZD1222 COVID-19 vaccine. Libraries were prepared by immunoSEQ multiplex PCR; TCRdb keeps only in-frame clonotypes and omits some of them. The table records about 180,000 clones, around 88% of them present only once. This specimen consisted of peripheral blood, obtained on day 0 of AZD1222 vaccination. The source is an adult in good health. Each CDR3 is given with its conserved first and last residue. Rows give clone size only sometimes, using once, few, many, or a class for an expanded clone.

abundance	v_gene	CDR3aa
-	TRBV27	CASSLKGPKETQYF
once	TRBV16	CASSQEGGDIQYF
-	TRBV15	CATSRDPPGESEAFF
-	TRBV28	CAGSLRTDYGYTF
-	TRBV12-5	CASGLVQGTGRAYEKLFF
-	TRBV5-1	CASSLSGNEKLFF
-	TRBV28	CASRRLPMRTNEKLFF
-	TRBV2	CASSRLAGAYEQYF
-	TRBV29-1	CSVGVTNEKLFF
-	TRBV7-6	CASSLAGDRVGYEQYF
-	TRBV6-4	CASSPGQAPNYGYTF
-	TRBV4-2	CASSPLRDSAIEQYF
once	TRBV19	CASSPQTGGSPLHF
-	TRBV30	CAWSPGTSDEQYF
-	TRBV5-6	CASSSTGYTGELFF
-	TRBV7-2	CASSSDRNSYEQYF
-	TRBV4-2	CASSQAGTQGSYEQYF
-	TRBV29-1	CSVVGGETYEQYF
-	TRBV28	CASSTRRLRGVGRGAQYF
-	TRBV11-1	CASSLPDSAGPDTQYF
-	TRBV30	CAWGPGPGWSPQHF
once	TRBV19	CASRLPQAPASGGPWDTGELFF
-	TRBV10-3	CAISMAGVPSEPQHF
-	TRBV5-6	CASSSPGEGEKLFF
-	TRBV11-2	CASSPPPGKHTEAFF
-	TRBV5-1	CASSLQGPGYNEQFF
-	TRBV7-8	CASRMGPRGEKLFF
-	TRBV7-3	CASSLGATDTQYF
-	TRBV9	CASSVWGNEQFF
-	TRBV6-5	CASGGPGSAFF
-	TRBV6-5	CASSTPGTGAYEQYF